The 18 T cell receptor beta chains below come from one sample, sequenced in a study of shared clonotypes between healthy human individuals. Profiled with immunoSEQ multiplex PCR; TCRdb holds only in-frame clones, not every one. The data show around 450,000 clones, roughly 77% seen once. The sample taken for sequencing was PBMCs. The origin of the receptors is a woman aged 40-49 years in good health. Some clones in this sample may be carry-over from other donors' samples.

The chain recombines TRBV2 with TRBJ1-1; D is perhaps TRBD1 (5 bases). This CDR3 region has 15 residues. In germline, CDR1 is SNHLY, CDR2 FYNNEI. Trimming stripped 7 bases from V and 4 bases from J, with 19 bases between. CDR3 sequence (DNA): TGTGCCAGCAAACGGGGGGTTCCCTTCAGCACTGAAGCTTTCTTT. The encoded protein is CASKRGVPFSTEAFF.

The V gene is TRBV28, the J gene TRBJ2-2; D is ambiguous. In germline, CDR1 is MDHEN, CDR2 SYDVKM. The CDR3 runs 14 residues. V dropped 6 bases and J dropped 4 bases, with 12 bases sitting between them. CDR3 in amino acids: CASRERRSTGELFF. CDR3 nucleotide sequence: TGTGCCAGCAGGGAACGAAGGAGCACCGGGGAGCTGTTTTTT.

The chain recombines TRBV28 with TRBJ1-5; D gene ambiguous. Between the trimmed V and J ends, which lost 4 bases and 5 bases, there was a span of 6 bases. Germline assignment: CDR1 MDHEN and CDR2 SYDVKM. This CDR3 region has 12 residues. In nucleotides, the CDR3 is TGTGCCAGCAGTTCACAAGATCAGCCCCAGCATTTT. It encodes CASSSQDQPQHF.

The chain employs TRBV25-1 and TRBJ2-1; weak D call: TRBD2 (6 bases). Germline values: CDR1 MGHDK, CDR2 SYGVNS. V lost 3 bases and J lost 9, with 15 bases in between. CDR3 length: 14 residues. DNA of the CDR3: TGTGCCAGCAGTGATCAACTAGCTTTCGGTGAGCAGTTCTTC. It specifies CASSDQLAFGEQFF.

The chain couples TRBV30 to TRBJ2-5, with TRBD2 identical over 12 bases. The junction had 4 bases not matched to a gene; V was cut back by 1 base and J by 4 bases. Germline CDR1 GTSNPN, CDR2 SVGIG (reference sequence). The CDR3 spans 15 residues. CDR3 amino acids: CAWSGLAGVVETQYF. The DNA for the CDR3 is TGTGCCTGGAGTGGACTAGCGGGAGTGGTAGAGACCCAGTACTTC.

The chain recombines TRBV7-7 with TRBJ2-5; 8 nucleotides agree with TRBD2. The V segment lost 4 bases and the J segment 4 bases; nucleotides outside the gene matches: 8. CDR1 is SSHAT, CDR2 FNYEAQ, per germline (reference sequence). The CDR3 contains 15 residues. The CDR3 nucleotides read TGTGCCAGCAGCTCTAGCCCTCGGGGGGGAGAGACCCAGTACTTC. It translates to CASSSSPRGGETQYF.

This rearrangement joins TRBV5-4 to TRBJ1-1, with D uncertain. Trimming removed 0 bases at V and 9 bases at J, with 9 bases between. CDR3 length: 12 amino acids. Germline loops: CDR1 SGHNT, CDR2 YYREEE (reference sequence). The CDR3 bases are TGTGCCAGCAGCTTGGTCCGGGGTAAAGCTTTCTTT. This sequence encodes CASSLVRGKAFF.

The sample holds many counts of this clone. DNA of the CDR3: TGTGCCATCAGTCAGGACACCTCAGGCACCCAGTACTTC. Translated: CAISQDTSGTQYF. The chain employs TRBV10-3 and TRBJ2-5; the D gene is possibly TRBD1 (5 bases). V lost 5 bases, J lost 8 bases, and 15 bases lay in between. This CDR3 spans 13 amino acids. The germline V gene has CDR1 ENHRY and CDR2 SYGVKD.

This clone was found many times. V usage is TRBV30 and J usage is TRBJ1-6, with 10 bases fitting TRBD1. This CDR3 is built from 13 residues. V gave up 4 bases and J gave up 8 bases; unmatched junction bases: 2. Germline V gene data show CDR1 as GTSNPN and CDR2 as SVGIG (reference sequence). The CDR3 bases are TGTGCCTGGAAGGGGACAGGGGATTCACCCCTCCACTTT. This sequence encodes CAWKGTGDSPLHF.

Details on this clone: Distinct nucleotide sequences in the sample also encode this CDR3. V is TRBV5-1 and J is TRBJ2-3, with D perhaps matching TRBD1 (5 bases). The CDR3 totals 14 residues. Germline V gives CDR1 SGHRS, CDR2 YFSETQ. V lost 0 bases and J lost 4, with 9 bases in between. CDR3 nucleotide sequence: TGCGCCAGCAGCTTGGGCCAGGGTTCAGATACGCAGTATTTT. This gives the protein CASSLGQGSDTQYF.

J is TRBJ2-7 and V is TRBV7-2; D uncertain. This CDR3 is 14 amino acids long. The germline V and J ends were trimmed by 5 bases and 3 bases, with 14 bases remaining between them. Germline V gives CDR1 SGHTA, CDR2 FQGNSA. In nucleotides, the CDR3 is TGTGCCAGCAGCACCAGGTCCCTATTCTACGAGCAGTACTTC. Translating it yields CASSTRSLFYEQYF. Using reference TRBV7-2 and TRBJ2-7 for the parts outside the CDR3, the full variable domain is GAGVSQSPSNKVTEKGKDVELRCDPISGHTALYWYRQSLGQGLEFLIYFQGNSAPDKSGLPSDRFSAERTGGSVSTLTIQRTQQEDSAVYLCASSTRSLFYEQYFGPGTRLTVT.

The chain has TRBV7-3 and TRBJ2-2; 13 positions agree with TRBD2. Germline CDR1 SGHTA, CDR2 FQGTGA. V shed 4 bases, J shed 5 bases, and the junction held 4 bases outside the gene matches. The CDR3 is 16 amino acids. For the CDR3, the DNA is TGTGCCAGCAGCTCGTGGACTAGCGGGAGTACCGGGGAGCTGTTTTTT. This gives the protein CASSSWTSGSTGELFF.

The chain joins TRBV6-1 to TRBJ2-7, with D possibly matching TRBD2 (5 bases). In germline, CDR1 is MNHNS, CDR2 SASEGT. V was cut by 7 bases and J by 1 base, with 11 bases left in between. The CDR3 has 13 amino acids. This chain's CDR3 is CASNEGISYEQYF. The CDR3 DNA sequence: TGTGCCAGCAATGAGGGAATTTCCTACGAGCAGTACTTC.

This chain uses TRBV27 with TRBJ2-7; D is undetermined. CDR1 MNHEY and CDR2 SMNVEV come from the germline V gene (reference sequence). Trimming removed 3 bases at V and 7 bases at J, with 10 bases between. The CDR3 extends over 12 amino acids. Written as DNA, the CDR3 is TGTGCCAGCAGTTTTTCATTAGGAGAGCAGTACTTC. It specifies CASSFSLGEQYF.

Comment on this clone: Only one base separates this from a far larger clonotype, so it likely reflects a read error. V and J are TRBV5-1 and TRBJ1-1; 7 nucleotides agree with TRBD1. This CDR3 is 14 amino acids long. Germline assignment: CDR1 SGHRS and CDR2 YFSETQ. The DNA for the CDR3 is TGCGCCAGCAGCAGGCTGACAGGGAACACTGTAGCTTTCTTT. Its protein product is CASSRLTGNTVAFF.

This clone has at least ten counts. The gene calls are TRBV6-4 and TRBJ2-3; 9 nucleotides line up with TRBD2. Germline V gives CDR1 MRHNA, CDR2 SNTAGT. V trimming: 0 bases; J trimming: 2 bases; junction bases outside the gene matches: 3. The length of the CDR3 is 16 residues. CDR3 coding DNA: TGTGCCAGCAGTGACTCGCCTAGCGGGGTCACAGATACGCAGTATTTT. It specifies CASSDSPSGVTDTQYF.

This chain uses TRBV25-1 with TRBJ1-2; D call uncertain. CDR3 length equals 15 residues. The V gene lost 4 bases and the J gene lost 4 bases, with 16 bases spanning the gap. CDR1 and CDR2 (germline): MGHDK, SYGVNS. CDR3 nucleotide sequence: TGTGCCAGCAGTGGACTCCTCGAGGGCCGCTATGGCTACACCTTC. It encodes CASSGLLEGRYGYTF.

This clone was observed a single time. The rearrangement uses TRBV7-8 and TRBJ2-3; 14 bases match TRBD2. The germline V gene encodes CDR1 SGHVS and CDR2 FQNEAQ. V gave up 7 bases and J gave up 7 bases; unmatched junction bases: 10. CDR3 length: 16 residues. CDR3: CASTATGLAGVNTQYF. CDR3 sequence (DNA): TGTGCCAGCACCGCGACGGGACTAGCGGGAGTGAATACGCAGTATTTT.